This T cell receptor beta chain stems from a study of blood T cell repertoires in COVID-19. Seattle participants joined during active infection and were tracked over time. V shed 10 bases, J shed 0 bases, and the junction held 9 bases outside the gene matches. Germline V lookup: CDR1 LGHNA, CDR2 YNFKEQ. This CDR3 spans 16 amino acids. TCRdb's table, derived via immunoSEQ multiplex PCR, lists solely in-frame clones and lacks some. The profile covers under 200,000 clones, with 85% to 90% appearing a single time and 2% to 3% taken by the ten largest. The specimen was peripheral blood. The TCR sequence derives from a woman older than 75 with COVID-19, enrolled during active disease. The J gene is TRBJ2-6, the V gene TRBV4-2; 7 nucleotides agree with TRBD1. The CDR3 DNA sequence: TGTGCCACTAAACGGGACAGCAGCTCTGGGGCCAACGTCCTGACTTTC. It yields the protein CATKRDSSSGANVLTF.